Shown below are 9 T cell receptor beta chains from a single sample sequenced in a study of blood T cell repertoires in COVID-19. This table comes from immunoSEQ multiplex PCR, and its TCRdb copy is limited to in-frame clones, with some not included. This sample yields 400,000 or so clones, of which 90% are seen a single time; under 0.7% belongs to the top ten. Sequencing was carried out using PBMCs or T cells enriched from blood (not recorded which). Receptors originate from a man between 18 and 29 years old who had recovered from COVID-19.

The gene calls are TRBV7-8 and TRBJ2-5, with 7 bases matching TRBD2. J gave up 5 bases and V 5 bases, and 14 bases lay outside the gene matches. The V gene's germline CDR1 is SGHVS and CDR2 FQNEAQ. This CDR3 is 16 amino acids long. The CDR3, as DNA: TGTGCCAGCAGCATCCCAACGGGACTAACTATGGAGACCCAGTACTTC. Protein sequence: CASSIPTGLTMETQYF.

This clone appeared a single time. The chain uses TRBV24-1 and TRBJ2-1; 9 bases map to TRBD2. The germline gives CDR1 KGHDR, CDR2 SFDVKD. The CDR3 contains 19 residues. V lost 2 bases to trimming and J lost 1 base; unmatched junction nucleotides: 11. The CDR3 protein is CATSDSAAGGAASYNEQFF. The CDR3 DNA reads TGTGCCACCAGTGATTCAGCTGCGGGGGGGGCTGCGTCCTACAATGAGCAGTTCTTC.

This rearrangement joins TRBV7-9 to TRBJ1-4, with 8 bases fitting TRBD1. The V segment lost 5 bases and the J segment 4 bases; nucleotides outside the gene matches: 6. This CDR3 region has 15 residues. Germline loops: CDR1 SEHNR, CDR2 FQNEAQ (reference sequence). CDR3 in amino acids: CASSQRGQVNEKLFF. The CDR3 DNA sequence: TGTGCCAGCAGCCAACGGGGACAGGTTAATGAAAAACTGTTTTTT.

This clone was seen just once. This chain connects TRBV9 to TRBJ2-3, with D perhaps matching TRBD1 (8 bases). CDR1 and CDR2 from the germline V gene are SGDLS and YYNGEE. V shed 4 bases and J shed 4 bases, with 16 bases lying between them. This CDR3 is 15 amino acids long. The CDR3 bases are TGTGCCAGCAGCCCAGGGGGCGGGGGAGCAGATACGCAGTATTTT. Translation gives CASSPGGGGADTQYF.

This clone was seen only once. This chain joins TRBV7-9 and TRBJ1-4; D may be TRBD1 (5 bases). V was cut by 0 bases and J by 11 bases, with 7 bases left in between. The length of the CDR3 is 12 residues. Per germline, CDR1 SEHNR and CDR2 FQNEAQ (reference sequence). CDR3 bases: TGTGCCAGCAGCTTAGCAGACAGTAAACTGTTTTTT. This encodes CASSLADSKLFF.

This clone turned up a few times. The rearrangement links TRBV6-5 to TRBJ1-6; the match to TRBD1 covers 8 bases. The CDR3 extends over 15 amino acids. Trimming removed 4 bases from V and 6 bases from J; junction bases left unmatched: 5. The germline gives CDR1 MNHEY, CDR2 SVGAGI. In DNA, the CDR3 is TGTGCCAGCAGTTCCCCCGACAGGGGTAATTCACCCCTCCACTTT. Its translation: CASSSPDRGNSPLHF.

The chain links TRBV9 to TRBJ2-1; 8 bases agree with TRBD1. Germline V gene data show CDR1 as SGDLS and CDR2 as YYNGEE. The CDR3 consists of 14 residues. The V and J ends lost 4 bases and 11 bases, in that order; junction bases with no gene match: 11. In DNA form, the CDR3 reads TGTGCCAGCAGCTCGGCTCCGGGACAGGTGAAGCAGTTCTTC. Residues: CASSSAPGQVKQFF.

The chain has TRBV30 and TRBJ2-3, with TRBD2 matching 7 bases. The CDR3 spans 17 residues. Germline CDR1 GTSNPN, CDR2 SVGIG (reference sequence). Trimming removed 3 bases from V and 5 bases from J; junction bases left unmatched: 17. Here the CDR3 DNA reads TGTGCCTGGAGCTCGGGGTACCTAGCGGCTGTGGAAGATACGCAGTATTTT. It yields the protein CAWSSGYLAAVEDTQYF.

The V and J genes are TRBV9 and TRBJ2-3; TRBD1 is a possible D gene (6 bases). The CDR3 extends over 12 amino acids. V lost 0 bases and J 11 bases, leaving 10 bases between the germline ends. Germline CDR1 and CDR2: SGDLS and YYNGEE. CDR3 sequence reads: CASSVEQGVQYF. CDR3 bases: TGTGCCAGCAGCGTAGAACAGGGCGTGCAGTATTTT.